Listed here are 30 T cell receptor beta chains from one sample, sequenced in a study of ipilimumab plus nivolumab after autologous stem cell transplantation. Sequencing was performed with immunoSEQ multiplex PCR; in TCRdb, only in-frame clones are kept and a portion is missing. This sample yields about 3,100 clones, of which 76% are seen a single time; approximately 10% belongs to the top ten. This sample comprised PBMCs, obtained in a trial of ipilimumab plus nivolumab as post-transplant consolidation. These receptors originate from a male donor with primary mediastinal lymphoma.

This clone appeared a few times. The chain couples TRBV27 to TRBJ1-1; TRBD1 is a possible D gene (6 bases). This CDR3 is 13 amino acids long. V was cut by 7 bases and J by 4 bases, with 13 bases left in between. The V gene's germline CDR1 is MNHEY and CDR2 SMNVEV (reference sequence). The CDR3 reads CASNGAGVTEAFF. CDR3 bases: TGTGCCAGCAATGGGGCAGGGGTCACTGAAGCTTTCTTT.

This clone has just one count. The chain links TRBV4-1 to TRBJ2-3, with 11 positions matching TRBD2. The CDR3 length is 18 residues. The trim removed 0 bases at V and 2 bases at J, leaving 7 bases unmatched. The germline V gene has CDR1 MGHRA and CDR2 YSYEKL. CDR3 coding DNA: TGCGCCAGCAGCCAAGAAAGGGGGACTAGCGGTACCACAGATACGCAGTATTTT. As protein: CASSQERGTSGTTDTQYF.

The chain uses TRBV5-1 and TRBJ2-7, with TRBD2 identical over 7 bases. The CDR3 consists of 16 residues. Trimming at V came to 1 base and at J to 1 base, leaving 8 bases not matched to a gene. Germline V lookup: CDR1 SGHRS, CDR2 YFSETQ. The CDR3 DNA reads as TGCGCCAGCAGCTTGAACGCGGGAGTCGCGTCCTACGAGCAGTACTTC. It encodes CASSLNAGVASYEQYF. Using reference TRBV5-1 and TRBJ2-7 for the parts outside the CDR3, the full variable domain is KAGVTQTPRYLIKTRGQQVTLSCSPISGHRSVSWYQQTPGQGLQFLFEYFSETQRNKGNFPGRFSGRQFSNSRSEMNVSTLELGDSALYLCASSLNAGVASYEQYFGPGTRLTVT.

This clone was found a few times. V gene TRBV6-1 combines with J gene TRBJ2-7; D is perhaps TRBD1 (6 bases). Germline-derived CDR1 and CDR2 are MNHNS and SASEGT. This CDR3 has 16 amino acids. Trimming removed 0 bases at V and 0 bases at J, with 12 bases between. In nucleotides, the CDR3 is TGTGCCAGCAGTGAAGCGGGGGCGATGAGCTCCTACGAGCAGTACTTC. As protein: CASSEAGAMSSYEQYF.

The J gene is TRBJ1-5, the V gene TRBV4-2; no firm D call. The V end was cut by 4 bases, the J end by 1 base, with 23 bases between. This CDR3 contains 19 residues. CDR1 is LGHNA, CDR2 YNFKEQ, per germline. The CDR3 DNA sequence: TGTGCCAGCAGCCGAAAGACCGGATCGGCCCCTGGGAGCAATCAGCCCCAGCATTTT. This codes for CASSRKTGSAPGSNQPQHF.

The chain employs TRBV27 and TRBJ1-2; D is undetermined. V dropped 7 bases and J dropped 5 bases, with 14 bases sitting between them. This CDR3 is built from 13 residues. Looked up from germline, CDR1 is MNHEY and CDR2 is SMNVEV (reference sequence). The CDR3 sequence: CASTRGPGYGYTF. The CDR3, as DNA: TGTGCCAGCACCCGGGGTCCGGGGTATGGCTACACCTTC.

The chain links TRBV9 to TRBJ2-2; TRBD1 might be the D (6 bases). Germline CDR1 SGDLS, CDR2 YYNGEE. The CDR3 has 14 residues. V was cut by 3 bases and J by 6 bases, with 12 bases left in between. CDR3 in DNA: TGTGCCAGCAGCGCCCGCACAGGGTCCGGGGAGCTGTTTTTT. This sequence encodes CASSARTGSGELFF.

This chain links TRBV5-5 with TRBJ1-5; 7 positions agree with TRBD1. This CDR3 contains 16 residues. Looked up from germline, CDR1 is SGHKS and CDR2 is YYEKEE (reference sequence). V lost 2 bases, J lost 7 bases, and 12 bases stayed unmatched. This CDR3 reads CASSLSRQGPSQPQHF. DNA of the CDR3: TGTGCCAGCAGCTTATCTAGACAGGGTCCGAGCCAGCCCCAGCATTTT.

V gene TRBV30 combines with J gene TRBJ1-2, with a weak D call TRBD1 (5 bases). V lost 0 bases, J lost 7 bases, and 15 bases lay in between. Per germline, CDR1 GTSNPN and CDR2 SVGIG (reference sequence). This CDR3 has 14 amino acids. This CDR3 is CAWSVGDRVGGYTF. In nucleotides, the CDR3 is TGTGCCTGGAGTGTAGGGGACCGGGTCGGTGGCTACACCTTC.

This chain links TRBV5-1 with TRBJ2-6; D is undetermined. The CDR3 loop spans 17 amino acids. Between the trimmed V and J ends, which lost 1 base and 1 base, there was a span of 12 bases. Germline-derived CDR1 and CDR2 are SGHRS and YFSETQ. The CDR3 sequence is CASSLPGPRSGANVLTF. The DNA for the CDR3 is TGCGCCAGCAGCTTGCCGGGCCCCAGGTCTGGGGCCAACGTCCTGACTTTC.

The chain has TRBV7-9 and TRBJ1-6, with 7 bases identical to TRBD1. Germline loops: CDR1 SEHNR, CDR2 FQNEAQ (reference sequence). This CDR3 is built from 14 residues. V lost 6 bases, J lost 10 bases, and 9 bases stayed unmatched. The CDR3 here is CASREQGFGSPLHF. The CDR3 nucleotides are TGTGCCAGCAGGGAACAGGGGTTTGGCTCACCCCTCCACTTT.

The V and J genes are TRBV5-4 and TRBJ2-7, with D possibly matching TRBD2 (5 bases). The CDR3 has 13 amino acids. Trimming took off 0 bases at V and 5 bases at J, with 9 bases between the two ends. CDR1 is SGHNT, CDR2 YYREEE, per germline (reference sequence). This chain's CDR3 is CASSLASGNEQYF. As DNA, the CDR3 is TGTGCCAGCAGCTTGGCCTCGGGAAACGAGCAGTACTTC.

The CDR3 sequence: CASSLDALTGTYGYTF. The CDR3 DNA sequence: TGTGCCAGCAGCTTAGATGCTTTGACAGGGACCTATGGCTACACCTTC. This chain links TRBV7-2 with TRBJ1-2; 7 bases line up with TRBD1. Looked up from germline, CDR1 is SGHTA and CDR2 is FQGNSA. The J segment lost 4 bases and the V segment lost 1 base, leaving 9 bases of the junction unmatched. The length of the CDR3 is 16 residues.

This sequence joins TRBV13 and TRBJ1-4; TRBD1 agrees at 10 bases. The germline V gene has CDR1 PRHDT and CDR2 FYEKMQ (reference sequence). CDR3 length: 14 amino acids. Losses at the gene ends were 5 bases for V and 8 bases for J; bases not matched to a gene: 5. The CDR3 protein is CASSRTGGEEKLFF. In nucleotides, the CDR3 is TGTGCCAGCAGCAGGACAGGGGGGGAGGAAAAACTGTTTTTT.

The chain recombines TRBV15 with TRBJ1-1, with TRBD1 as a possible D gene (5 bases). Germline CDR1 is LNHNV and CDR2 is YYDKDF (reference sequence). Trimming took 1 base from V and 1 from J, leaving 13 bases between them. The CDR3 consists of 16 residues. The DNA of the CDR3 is TGTGCCACCAGCAGAGGTGGGGGAGGATGGAACACTGAAGCTTTCTTT. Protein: CATSRGGGGWNTEAFF.

CDR3 nucleotide sequence: TGTGCCAGCAGTGAATCCCTTAGGAACACCGGGGAGCTGTTTTTT. The encoded protein is CASSESLRNTGELFF. This sequence joins TRBV2 and TRBJ2-2; D is unresolved. Between the trimmed V and J ends, which lost 2 bases and 1 base, there was a span of 8 bases. The germline CDR1 and CDR2 sequences are SNHLY and FYNNEI. The CDR3 loop spans 15 amino acids.

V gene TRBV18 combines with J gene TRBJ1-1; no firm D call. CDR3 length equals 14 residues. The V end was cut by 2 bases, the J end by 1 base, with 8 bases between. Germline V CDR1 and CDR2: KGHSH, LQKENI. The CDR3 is CASSPKTGNTEAFF. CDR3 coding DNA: TGTGCCAGCTCACCAAAAACGGGGAACACTGAAGCTTTCTTT.

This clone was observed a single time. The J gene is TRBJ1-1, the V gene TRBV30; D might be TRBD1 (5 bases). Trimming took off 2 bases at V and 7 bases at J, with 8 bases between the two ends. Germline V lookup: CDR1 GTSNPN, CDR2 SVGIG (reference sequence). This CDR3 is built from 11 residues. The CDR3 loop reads CAWSMGVEAFF. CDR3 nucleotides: TGTGCCTGGAGTATGGGGGTTGAAGCTTTCTTT.

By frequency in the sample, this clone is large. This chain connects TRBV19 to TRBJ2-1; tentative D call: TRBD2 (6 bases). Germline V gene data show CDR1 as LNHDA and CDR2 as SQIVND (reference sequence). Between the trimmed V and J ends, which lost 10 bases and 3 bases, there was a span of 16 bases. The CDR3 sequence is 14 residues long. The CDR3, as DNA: TGTGCCACCTCAGCGGGCCTGGACTACAATGAGCAGTTCTTC. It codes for CATSAGLDYNEQFF.

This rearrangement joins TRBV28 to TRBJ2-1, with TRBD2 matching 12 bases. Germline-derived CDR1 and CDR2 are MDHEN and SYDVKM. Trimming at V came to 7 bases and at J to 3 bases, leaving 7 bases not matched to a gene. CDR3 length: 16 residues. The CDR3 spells CASTETSGSFYNEQFF. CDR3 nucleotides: TGTGCCAGCACTGAGACTAGCGGGAGTTTCTACAATGAGCAGTTCTTC.

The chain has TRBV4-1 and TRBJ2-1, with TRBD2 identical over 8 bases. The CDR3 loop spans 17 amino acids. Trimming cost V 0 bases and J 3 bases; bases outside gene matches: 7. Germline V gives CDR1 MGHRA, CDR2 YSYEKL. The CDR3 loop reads CASSQDGGLAGYNEQFF. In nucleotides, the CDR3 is TGCGCCAGCAGCCAAGACGGGGGGCTAGCGGGCTACAATGAGCAGTTCTTC.

The CDR3 DNA reads as TGTGCCAGCAGTTACAGTGCCGGGGCCAATCAGCCCCAGCATTTT. This codes for CASSYSAGANQPQHF. This chain joins TRBV6-6 and TRBJ1-5; perhaps TRBD1 as D (5 bases). The CDR3 contains 15 residues. V lost 2 bases and J lost 3, with 11 bases in between. Per germline, CDR1 MNHNY and CDR2 SVGAGI (reference sequence).

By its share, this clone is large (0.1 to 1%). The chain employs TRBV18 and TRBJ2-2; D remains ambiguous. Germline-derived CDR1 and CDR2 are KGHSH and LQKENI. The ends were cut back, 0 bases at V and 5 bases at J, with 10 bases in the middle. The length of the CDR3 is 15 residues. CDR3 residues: CASSPPDDSTGELFF. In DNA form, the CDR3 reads TGTGCCAGCTCACCACCTGACGACTCGACCGGGGAGCTGTTTTTT.

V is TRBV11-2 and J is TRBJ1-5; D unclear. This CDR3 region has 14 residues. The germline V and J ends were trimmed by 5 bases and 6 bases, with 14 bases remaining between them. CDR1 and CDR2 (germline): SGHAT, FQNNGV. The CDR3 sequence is CASSSGGRRQPQHF. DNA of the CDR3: TGTGCCAGCAGCAGTGGCGGGCGGCGTCAGCCCCAGCATTTT.

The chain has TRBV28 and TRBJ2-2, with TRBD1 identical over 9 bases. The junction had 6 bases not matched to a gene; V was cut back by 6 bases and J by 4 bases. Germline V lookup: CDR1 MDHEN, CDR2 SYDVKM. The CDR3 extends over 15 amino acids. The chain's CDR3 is CASRGQGEGTGELFF. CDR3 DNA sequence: TGTGCCAGCAGGGGACAGGGAGAGGGCACCGGGGAGCTGTTTTTT.

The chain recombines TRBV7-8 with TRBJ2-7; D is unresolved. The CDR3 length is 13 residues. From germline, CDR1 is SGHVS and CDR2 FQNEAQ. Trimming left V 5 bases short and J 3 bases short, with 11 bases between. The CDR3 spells CASSKNPLYEQYF. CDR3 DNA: TGTGCCAGCAGCAAGAACCCCCTCTACGAGCAGTACTTC.

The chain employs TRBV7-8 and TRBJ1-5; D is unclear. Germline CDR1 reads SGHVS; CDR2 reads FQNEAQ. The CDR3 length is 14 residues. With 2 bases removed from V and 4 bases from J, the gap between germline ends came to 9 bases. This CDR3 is CASSLNPGNQPQHF. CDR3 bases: TGTGCCAGCAGCTTAAACCCTGGAAATCAGCCCCAGCATTTT.

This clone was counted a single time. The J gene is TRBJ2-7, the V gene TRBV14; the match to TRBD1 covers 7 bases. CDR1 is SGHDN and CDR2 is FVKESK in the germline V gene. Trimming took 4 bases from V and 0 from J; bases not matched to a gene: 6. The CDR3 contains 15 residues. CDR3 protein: CASSPYRDSSYEQYF. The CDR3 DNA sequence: TGTGCCAGCAGCCCTTACCGGGACAGCTCCTACGAGCAGTACTTC. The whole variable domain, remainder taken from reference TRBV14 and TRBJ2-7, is EAGVTQFPSHSVIEKGQTVTLRCDPISGHDNLYWYRRVMGKEIKFLLHFVKESKQDESGMPNNRFLAERTGGTYSTLKVQPAELEDSGVYFCASSPYRDSSYEQYFGPGTRLTVT.

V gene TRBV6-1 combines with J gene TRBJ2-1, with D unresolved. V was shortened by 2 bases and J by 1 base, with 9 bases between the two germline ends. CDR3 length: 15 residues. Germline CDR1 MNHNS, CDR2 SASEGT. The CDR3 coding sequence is TGTGCCAGCAGTGAAATTGGTTGGTCCTACAATGAGCAGTTCTTC. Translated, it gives CASSEIGWSYNEQFF.

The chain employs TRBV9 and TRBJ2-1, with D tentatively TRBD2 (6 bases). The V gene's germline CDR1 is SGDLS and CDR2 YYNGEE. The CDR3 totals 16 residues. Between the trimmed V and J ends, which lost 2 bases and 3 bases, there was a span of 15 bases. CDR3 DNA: TGTGCCAGCAGCGTGGGAGCTAGCGCGAGCTACAATGAGCAGTTCTTC. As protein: CASSVGASASYNEQFF.